This T cell receptor beta chain was recovered during a study of T cells expressing NK-cell markers. Study-level results: HCMV specificity of the expanded NKG2C+ T cell clones stayed unclear.

This CDR3 spans 13 amino acids. In germline, CDR1 is SGHRS, CDR2 YFSETQ. As to this clonotype: As yet, its antigen is unknown.

The cDNA for TCR beta came from 5'RACE template switching with UMIs. TCRdb reprocessed the 5' RACE reads and reports one entry per CDR3 protein, with no DNA. The sample holds 550,000 to 600,000 distinct CDR3 sequences. The J gene is TRBJ2-3, the V gene TRBV5-1. The material sequenced was blood T cells: a sorted CD56 or NKG2C T cell subset, CD4+ or CD8+ T cells, or bulk PBMC T cells (not recorded which). This clonotype was obtained from a man between 18 and 35 years old in good health. CDR3 in amino acids: CASSPHLGDTQYF.